One and the same sample provided the 8 T cell receptor beta chains below, sequenced in a study of monozygotic twins with inflammatory bowel disease. TCRdb reprocessed the 5' RACE reads, keeping one entry per CDR3 protein, no DNA. This specimen shows hundreds of thousands of distinct CDR3 sequences; the ten leading clones hold 2.4%. Sequenced input: blood. The receptors stem from a human donor with ulcerative colitis or Crohn's disease, or a healthy co-twin of an affected twin (not recorded which).

The chain combines TRBV15 with TRBJ2-1; the D call of TRBD1 rests on TCRdb alone, since no DNA is present to check it. The CDR3 runs 13 residues. The germline gives CDR1 LNHNV, CDR2 YYDKDF (reference sequence). CDR3 loop: CATSWGGYNEQFF. Filled out from reference TRBV15 and TRBJ2-1, the complete variable domain reads DAMVIQNPRYQVTQFGKPVTLSCSQTLNHNVMYWYQQKSSQAPKLLFHYYDKDFNNEADTPDNFQSRRPNTSFCFLDIRSPGLGDTAMYLCATSWGGYNEQFFGPGTRLTVL.

The V call is TRBV5-1, the J call TRBJ1-1. This CDR3 is built from 15 residues. Germline assignment: CDR1 SGHRS and CDR2 YFSETQ. CDR3 amino acids: CASSSTGSLNTEAFF.

The chain employs TRBV27 and TRBJ1-2; TCRdb's D call of TRBD1 is untestable without DNA. CDR3 size: 15 residues. In germline, CDR1 is MNHEY, CDR2 SMNVEV (reference sequence). The CDR3: CASSFGTGPLYGYTF.

The chain is built from TRBV27 and TRBJ1-4. The CDR3 sequence is 13 residues long. CDR1 and CDR2 from the germline V gene are MNHEY and SMNVEV (reference sequence). CDR3 residues: CASSRTYNGKLFF.

J is TRBJ1-5 and V is TRBV20-1; with no DNA, the TCRdb D assignment of TRBD1 cannot be verified. Looked up from germline, CDR1 is DFQATT and CDR2 is SNEGSKA (reference sequence). The CDR3 is 14 residues long. The CDR3 protein is CSAAPDGSNQPQHF.

This rearrangement joins TRBV20-1 to TRBJ2-6. The germline V gene has CDR1 DFQATT and CDR2 SNEGSKA (reference sequence). The CDR3 sequence is 15 residues long. CDR3 sequence reads: CSARVGGSGANVLTF.

This chain links TRBV5-1 with TRBJ1-1. The V gene's germline CDR1 is SGHRS and CDR2 YFSETQ. The length of the CDR3 is 15 residues. Here the CDR3 reads CASSLFPGRDTEAFF. The whole variable domain, filled in from reference TRBV5-1 and TRBJ1-1, reads KAGVTQTPRYLIKTRGQQVTLSCSPISGHRSVSWYQQTPGQGLQFLFEYFSETQRNKGNFPGRFSGRQFSNSRSEMNVSTLELGDSALYLCASSLFPGRDTEAFFGQGTRLTVV.

The J gene is TRBJ1-5, the V gene TRBV28. This CDR3 is built from 18 residues. Germline V gene lookup returns CDR1 MDHEN and CDR2 SYDVKM. CDR3 region: CASSLGVSQFWGHQPQHF.